A selection of T cell receptor beta chains follows, all from one sample in a study of T-cell reconstitution after alpha-beta-depleted transplantation in children. TCRdb itself ran the PCR reads through MiXCR, one entry per CDR3 protein. The table has about 32,000 distinct CDR3 sequences, under 6.5% seen once. Specimen: peripheral blood, collected 60 days after TCRalphabeta/CD19-depleted stem cell transplant. These receptors came from a child under two years old who had a stem cell transplant for acute myeloid leukemia, so the T cells may come from the graft donor. CDR3s include the opening cysteine and the closing phenylalanine or tryptophan.

CDR3 length	V gene	J gene	CDR3 protein
14	TRBV29-1	TRBJ2-2	CSVEGDLFTGELFF
15	TRBV5-1	TRBJ2-3	CASSSNRGPTDTQYF
14	TRBV7-2	TRBJ1-1	CASSPKGPDTEAFF
14	TRBV7-6	TRBJ2-1	CASSLAGGRNEQFF
16	TRBV7-8	TRBJ2-7	CASSPRPSQVSYEQYF
14	TRBV6-2/TRBV6-3	TRBJ2-7	CASSYSKQGLEQYF
15	TRBV28	TRBJ2-5	CASSFLKSGQETQYF
15	TRBV18	TRBJ2-7	CASSPLAGQAYEQYF
15	TRBV4-3	TRBJ1-5	CASSPDRTGRVPQHF
15	TRBV5-1	TRBJ2-3	CASSLKGHGTDTQYF
18	TRBV7-8	TRBJ1-5	CASSLSPGSSYSNQPQHF
15	TRBV7-6	TRBJ2-7	CASSLAWAGQSEQYF
20	TRBV5-1	TRBJ2-1	CASSTKRGPDSGRWVNEQFF
12	TRBV20-1	TRBJ1-5	CSASHKVQPQHF
14	TRBV11-2	TRBJ1-6	CASRVRSPNSPLHF
14	TRBV29-1	TRBJ2-1	CSGQGGGPYNEQFF
16	TRBV19	TRBJ2-4	CASSPWSTGAKNIQYF
16	TRBV5-1	TRBJ2-7	CASSLAGTSFSYEQYF
11	TRBV6-5	TRBJ2-1	CATERGNEQFF
15	TRBV6-5	TRBJ2-3	CASSSERGSTDTQYF
14	TRBV28	TRBJ2-3	CASSPGRRRDTQYF
16	TRBV10-1	TRBJ2-3	CASSYEGGGLTDTQYF
11	TRBV13	TRBJ2-7	CASSTSYEQYF
15	TRBV6-5	TRBJ1-3	CASSSSGSSGNTIYF
12	TRBV30	TRBJ1-5	CAWAGTAGPQHF